This note documents a single T cell receptor (beta chain) sequence. The antigen is undetermined. Trimming removed 10 bases from V and 6 bases from J, with 18 bases in between. The germline gives CDR1 LNHDA, CDR2 SQIVND (reference sequence). The CDR3 spans 14 residues. The data derive from a study of OX40 agonist ivuxolimab in advanced cancers. Study-level findings and limits: Compared with CD4+, CD8+ T cells on average had more expanded clones. It was not determined which antigens were specifically recognized by the peripheral T cells that had undergone clonal expansion.

The assay was immunoSEQ multiplex PCR, and TCRdb's table has in-frame clones only and misses some. The repertoire holds tens of thousands of clones, with around 90% as singletons. The TCR sequence derives from an adult with an advanced solid tumor such as melanoma, head and neck, liver or kidney cancer. Material: CD4+ or CD8+ T cells sorted from blood, obtained in a trial of the OX40 agonist ivuxolimab. The chain uses TRBV19 and TRBJ2-2, with unresolved D. The CDR3 spells CATSTLLVAGELFF. Written as DNA, the CDR3 is TGTGCCACAAGTACGCTGCTAGTTGCCGGGGAGCTGTTTTTT.